The 26 T cell receptor beta chains in this list originate from one sample, sequenced in a study of T cells in Graves' hyperthyroidism and ophthalmopathy (dated by TCRdb to about 2019). The library was made by multiplex PCR. For sequencing, an Illumina HiSeq 2000 was employed. TCR beta CDR3 regions were amplified from RNA transcripts. The TCR CDR3 was subjected to a first round of RT-PCR using the HTBI primer set and the Qiagen OneStep RT-PCR kit. The raw public data were reprocessed by TCRdb itself: fastp quality trimming at Q25, MiXCR clonotype calling, in-frame beta chains only. Here each entry gathers all rows of one CDR3 protein and keeps the most common genes and DNA. Within this sample are about 700,000 distinct CDR3 sequences, with 12% to 15% of them counted one time only. The ten most abundant clones make up roughly a tenth of the sample. What was sequenced was blood. All receptors derive from a woman younger than 35 with Graves' hyperthyroidism.

This clonotype was seen many times. This chain uses TRBV7-2 with TRBJ2-7; unclear D gene. Germline lookup yields CDR1 SGHTA and CDR2 FQGNSA. The germline V and J ends were trimmed by 1 base and 6 bases, with 7 bases remaining between them. The CDR3 has 12 amino acids. For the CDR3, the DNA is TGTGCCAGCAGCTTAGTCTTGTCCGAGCAGTACTTC. It codes for CASSLVLSEQYF.

This clonotype was seen repeatedly, ten times or more. The chain employs TRBV2 and TRBJ2-1, with 9 positions matching TRBD2. Germline CDR1 is SNHLY and CDR2 is FYNNEI. The CDR3 is 15 residues long. J was trimmed by 4 bases and V by 6 bases; bases with no gene match: 7. CDR3 region: CASRPASGVYNEQFF. CDR3 bases: TGTGCCAGCAGACCTGCTAGCGGGGTGTACAATGAGCAGTTCTTC. Full variable domain (rest looked up from reference TRBV2 and TRBJ2-1): EPEVTQTPSHQVTQMGQEVILRCVPISNHLYFYWYRQILGQKVEFLVSFYNNEISEKSEIFDDQFSVERPDGSNFTLKIRSTKLEDSAMYFCASRPASGVYNEQFFGPGTRLTVL.

This clonotype has just a few counts. The rearrangement uses TRBV29-1 and TRBJ1-2; no definite D call. This CDR3 region has 15 residues. The V gene's germline CDR1 is SQVTM and CDR2 ANQGSEA. V was cut by 5 bases and J by 0 bases, with 16 bases left in between. The CDR3 is CSVTSGLRANYGYTF. The CDR3 nucleotides read TGCAGCGTTACGTCCGGTCTGAGAGCTAACTATGGCTACACCTTC. Drawing the rest from reference TRBV29-1 and TRBJ1-2, the complete variable domain is SAVISQKPSRDICQRGTSLTIQCQVDSQVTMMFWYRQQPGQSLTLIATANQGSEATYESGFVIDKFPISRPNLTFSTLTVSNMSPEDSSIYLCSVTSGLRANYGYTFGSGTRLTVV.

This clonotype was counted many times. The rearrangement uses TRBV18 and TRBJ1-5, with D uncertain. The CDR3 runs 13 residues. Germline CDR1 KGHSH, CDR2 LQKENI. Trimming took off 4 bases at V and 7 bases at J, with 11 bases between the two ends. The CDR3 nucleotides are TGTGCCAGCTCACGGAATGAGGGCCAGCCCCAGCATTTT. Its protein product is CASSRNEGQPQHF.

This clonotype was seen many times. The chain combines TRBV20-1 with TRBJ2-1; 12 positions agree with TRBD2. CDR1 is DFQATT and CDR2 is SNEGSKA in the germline V gene (reference sequence). The ends lost 3 bases at V and 4 bases at J; junction bases unmatched: 4. CDR3 length: 15 amino acids. The CDR3 sequence: CSARLAGGPYNEQFF. The CDR3 region has the DNA TGCAGTGCTAGGCTAGCGGGAGGGCCGTACAATGAGCAGTTCTTC.

V is TRBV7-9 and J is TRBJ1-3; 8 bases are a match to TRBD1. The CDR3 length is 16 residues. Germline lookup yields CDR1 SEHNR and CDR2 FQNEAQ (reference sequence). The junction had 7 bases not matched to a gene; V was cut back by 3 bases and J by 3 bases. CDR3 coding DNA: TGTGCCAGCAGCTTCCTGCTACAGGGGGGTGGAAACACCATATATTTT. Its protein is CASSFLLQGGGNTIYF. Supplemented by reference TRBV7-9 and TRBJ1-3, the full variable domain reads DTGVSQNPRHKITKRGQNVTFRCDPISEHNRLYWYRQTLGQGPEFLTYFQNEAQLEKSRLLSDRFSAERPKGSFSTLEIQRTEQGDSAMYLCASSFLLQGGGNTIYFGEGSWLTVV.

There are many counts of this clonotype. This sequence joins TRBV3-1 and TRBJ2-5; 9 bases match TRBD2. CDR3 length equals 17 residues. CDR1 is LGHDT, CDR2 YNNKEL, per germline (reference sequence). The V and J ends lost 0 bases and 5 bases, in that order; junction bases with no gene match: 10. The CDR3 DNA is TGTGCCAGCAGCCAAGATCTGGCGGGAGGGAGAATGGAGACCCAGTACTTC. Translated: CASSQDLAGGRMETQYF.

The sample holds many counts of this clonotype. CDR3 nucleotide sequence: TGTGCCAGCAGCTTATACAGGGTCAAAACTGAAGCTTTCTTT. It yields the protein CASSLYRVKTEAFF. The V and J genes are TRBV11-1 and TRBJ1-1; possible D gene TRBD1, 6 bases. In germline, CDR1 is SGHAT, CDR2 FQDESV (reference sequence). This CDR3 is built from 14 residues. The ends were cut back, 2 bases at V and 5 bases at J, with 12 bases in the middle.

The chain links TRBV7-9 to TRBJ1-5; D gene uncertain. V was cut by 2 bases and J by 6 bases, with 5 bases left in between. The CDR3 sequence is 12 residues long. The V gene's germline CDR1 is SEHNR and CDR2 FQNEAQ (reference sequence). CDR3 in DNA: TGTGCCAGCAGCTTATGGAGTCAGCCCCAGCATTTT. Translation gives CASSLWSQPQHF. Using reference TRBV7-9 and TRBJ1-5 for the parts outside the CDR3, the full variable domain is DTGVSQNPRHKITKRGQNVTFRCDPISEHNRLYWYRQTLGQGPEFLTYFQNEAQLEKSRLLSDRFSAERPKGSFSTLEIQRTEQGDSAMYLCASSLWSQPQHFGDGTRLSIL.

This clonotype was recorded at least ten times. The chain is built from TRBV6-1 and TRBJ2-7; D may be TRBD2 (6 bases). The CDR3 contains 14 residues. The V and J ends lost 7 bases and 0 bases respectively, with 13 bases between them. Looked up from germline, CDR1 is MNHNS and CDR2 is SASEGT. The CDR3 sequence: CASTRGLSSYEQYF. The CDR3 bases are TGTGCCAGCACCCGGGGGTTGAGCTCCTACGAGCAGTACTTC.

In its sample, this clonotype was seen a few times. The rearrangement joins TRBV4-2 to TRBJ2-7, with 9 bases fitting TRBD2. V was pared by 3 bases and J by 6 bases, with 9 bases of the junction left unmatched. The CDR3 covers 15 residues. Germline-derived CDR1 and CDR2 are LGHNA and YNFKEQ. CDR3 DNA sequence: TGTGCCAGCAGCCATGGAGGCGGGAGGGATAGCGAGCAGTACTTC. The encoded protein is CASSHGGGRDSEQYF.

The chain uses TRBV6-2 or TRBV6-3 and TRBJ2-5, with D possibly matching TRBD1 (6 bases). Deletions cut 3 bases from V and 5 bases from J, with 19 bases between. The CDR3 consists of 16 residues. The germline V gene encodes CDR1 MNHEY and CDR2 SVGEGT. The CDR3 nucleotides are TGTGCCAGCAGTTATGGGGACACCCCCGCGACGGAGACCCAGTACTTC. This codes for CASSYGDTPATETQYF.

This clonotype was recorded a few times. This rearrangement joins TRBV27 to TRBJ1-5; no firm D call. This CDR3 has 15 residues. Between the trimmed V and J ends, which lost 0 bases and 6 bases, there was a span of 12 bases. The germline CDR1 and CDR2 sequences are MNHEY and SMNVEV (reference sequence). The CDR3 DNA sequence: TGTGCCAGCAGTTTATCGGCAGGAACGGGTCAGCCCCAGCATTTT. Residues: CASSLSAGTGQPQHF.

The chain uses TRBV10-3 and TRBJ1-5, with unresolved D. Germline-derived CDR1 and CDR2 are ENHRY and SYGVKD. Trimming removed 0 bases from V and 7 bases from J, with 13 bases in between. This CDR3 is built from 15 residues. This CDR3 reads CAISESRVLGQPQHF. CDR3 DNA: TGTGCCATCAGTGAGTCTCGAGTCTTGGGGCAGCCCCAGCATTTT.

This clonotype was recorded many times. The chain recombines TRBV20-1 with TRBJ1-5, with TRBD1 matching over 8 bases. This CDR3 is 19 amino acids long. With 0 bases clipped from V and 4 bases from J, the junction kept 17 bases outside the gene matches. In germline, CDR1 is DFQATT, CDR2 SNEGSKA (reference sequence). The CDR3 loop reads CSARDSKGQGGWYNQPQHF. The CDR3 coding sequence is TGCAGTGCTAGAGATTCGAAAGGACAGGGTGGTTGGTATAATCAGCCCCAGCATTTT.

This clonotype was detected ten times or more. This chain connects TRBV20-1 to TRBJ2-1, with TRBD2 matching 10 bases. The CDR3 is 16 amino acids. V lost 4 bases to trimming and J lost 5 bases; unmatched junction nucleotides: 11. CDR1 DFQATT and CDR2 SNEGSKA come from the germline V gene (reference sequence). CDR3 DNA: TGCAGTGCTACAAAGCGGGAGGGCCTTTTGGACAATGAGCAGTTCTTC. This encodes CSATKREGLLDNEQFF.

In this sample, this clonotype turned up a few times. V usage is TRBV6-5 and J usage is TRBJ2-7; D is possibly TRBD1 (8 bases). CDR3 length: 15 amino acids. Trimming took 2 bases from V and 5 from J, leaving 16 bases between them. Germline lookup yields CDR1 MNHEY and CDR2 SVGAGI. The CDR3 DNA sequence: TGTGCCAGCAGTTACCGCGGACAGGGAGGGGACGAGCAGTACTTC. Its protein is CASSYRGQGGDEQYF.

V usage is TRBV12-3 or TRBV12-4 and J usage is TRBJ2-7, with D perhaps given as TRBD1 or TRBD2 (5 bases each). Trimming removed 4 bases from V and 2 bases from J, with 15 bases in between. The CDR3 extends over 15 amino acids. This CDR3 reads CASSWDVGTTYEQYF. The DNA for the CDR3 is TGTGCCAGCAGTTGGGACGTGGGAACTACCTACGAGCAGTACTTC.

This clonotype came up a few times. The chain links TRBV19 to TRBJ2-1, with a possible D match to TRBD2 (8 bases). Germline loops: CDR1 LNHDA, CDR2 SQIVND (reference sequence). CDR3 length: 15 amino acids. Trimming shortened V by 3 bases and J by 8 bases, and 17 bases separated the two germline ends. The CDR3 sequence: CASSIRQGLVDEQFF. CDR3 coding DNA: TGTGCCAGTAGTATCCGACAGGGACTAGTTGATGAGCAGTTCTTC.

Ten or more counts support this clonotype. The chain uses TRBV11-3 and TRBJ2-1; D is ambiguous. The V gene's germline CDR1 is SGHNT and CDR2 YENEEA. V was pared by 5 bases and J by 4 bases, with 21 bases between. This CDR3 has 17 residues. The CDR3 DNA sequence: TGTGCCAGCAGCCGATACGTCGGGTTTTCCAATTACAATGAGCAGTTCTTC. Translation gives CASSRYVGFSNYNEQFF. Based on the CDR3 plus reference TRBV11-3 and TRBJ2-1, the full variable domain is EAGVVQSPRYKIIEKKQPVAFWCNPISGHNTLYWYLQNLGQGPELLIRYENEEAVDDSQLPKDRFSAERLKGVDSTLKIQPAELGDSAVYLCASSRYVGFSNYNEQFFGPGTRLTVL.

The rearrangement joins TRBV5-6 to TRBJ2-7; 11 bases map to TRBD2. Germline CDR1 is SGHDT and CDR2 is YYEEEE. The CDR3 spans 14 residues. With V trimmed by 4 bases and J by 6 bases, 6 bases remained unmatched. CDR3 DNA: TGTGCCAGCAGCCTATTAGCGGGAGGGTTCGAGCAGTACTTC. Protein product: CASSLLAGGFEQYF.

This clonotype was observed a handful of times. The chain joins TRBV7-9 to TRBJ2-2, with 9 bases identical to TRBD2. V lost 3 bases to trimming and J lost 1 base; unmatched junction nucleotides: 0. The CDR3 has 15 residues. The germline CDR1 and CDR2 sequences are SEHNR and FQNEAQ (reference sequence). The CDR3 coding sequence is TGTGCCAGCAGCTTGCGGGAGGGGAACACCGGGGAGCTGTTTTTT. It encodes CASSLREGNTGELFF.

This clonotype appeared many times. This chain links TRBV2 with TRBJ2-1; D perhaps matches TRBD1 (5 bases). This CDR3 comprises 13 residues. The V gene lost 8 bases and the J gene lost 3 bases, with 11 bases spanning the gap. CDR1 SNHLY and CDR2 FYNNEI come from the germline V gene. The CDR3 here is CASGADIYNEQFF. The CDR3 DNA reads TGTGCCAGCGGGGCAGATATCTACAATGAGCAGTTCTTC.

The sample holds a few counts of this clonotype. CDR3 region: CATSDLRSNGYTF. CDR3 bases: TGTGCCACCAGTGATTTGCGATCCAATGGCTACACCTTC. The chain recombines TRBV24-1 with TRBJ1-2, with D unresolved. The CDR3 consists of 13 residues. V gave up 0 bases and J gave up 6 bases, with 7 bases separating them. Germline V lookup: CDR1 KGHDR, CDR2 SFDVKD.

The V call is TRBV19, the J call TRBJ1-2; D unresolved. Trimming cost V 1 base and J 0 bases, with 6 bases left between them. The CDR3 runs 14 residues. Germline V CDR1 and CDR2: LNHDA, SQIVND (reference sequence). The CDR3 here is CASSIAPANYGYTF. The CDR3 region has the DNA TGTGCCAGTAGTATAGCTCCAGCTAACTATGGCTACACCTTC.

This clonotype was picked up many times. The V and J genes are TRBV7-9 and TRBJ2-7; 9 bases line up with TRBD2. The CDR3 totals 16 residues. With 4 bases clipped from V and 7 bases from J, the junction kept 14 bases outside the gene matches. Germline CDR1 reads SEHNR; CDR2 reads FQNEAQ (reference sequence). The DNA for the CDR3 is TGTGCCAGCAGCTCTGGGGGAGTGACTAGCGGTTTTGAGCAGTACTTC. Translation gives CASSSGGVTSGFEQYF. The variable domain in full, completed from reference TRBV7-9 and TRBJ2-7, reads DTGVSQNPRHKITKRGQNVTFRCDPISEHNRLYWYRQTLGQGPEFLTYFQNEAQLEKSRLLSDRFSAERPKGSFSTLEIQRTEQGDSAMYLCASSSGGVTSGFEQYFGPGTRLTVT.